This record looks at one T cell receptor (beta chain) sequence and its context. Its antigen remains unidentified. This record comes from a study of T cell responses to AZD1222 COVID-19 vaccine. Study details: Recipients boosted at about 4 weeks or about 12 weeks are pooled.

Study findings and constraints: In the spike-specific TCR repertoire, nearly half reportedly target unmutated variant regions. Donor demographics were predominantly white British with a female majority; clonal diversity may be underestimated. Sampling captured repertoires only after the peak T cell response.

Assay: immunoSEQ multiplex PCR; the TCRdb copy retains only in-frame clones and omits some. This table holds more than 85,000 clones, approximately 90% found once. Sequencing used peripheral blood, obtained on day 0 of AZD1222 vaccination. The sequence was obtained from an adult in good health.

The CDR3 nucleotides read TGTGCCAGCAGCATCCAGGGGGCTCGGGCTTTCTTT. Translation: CASSIQGARAFF. The chain carries TRBV6-5 and TRBJ1-1; 8 nucleotides align to TRBD1. After removal of 6 bases from V and 11 bases from J, the junction contained 8 bases not matched to a gene. The CDR3 consists of 12 residues. Germline V gene sequence: CDR1 MNHEY, CDR2 SVGAGI.